These 21 T cell receptor beta chains were all obtained from the same sample, sequenced in a study of response to subunit inactivated influenza vaccine. From the RT-PCR reads, TCRdb called clonotypes with MiXCR, one entry per CDR3 protein. The profile shows 500,000 to 550,000 distinct CDR3 sequences, 7.5% to 8.5% of them singletons. Sequencing used PBMCs from blood, obtained 23 to 25 months after vaccination. These receptors all come from a man aged 50-75 years who received an inactivated influenza vaccine.

This chain joins TRBV5-5 and TRBJ2-4; 8 bases fit TRBD1. The CDR3 spans 14 residues. CDR1 is SGHKS, CDR2 YYEKEE, per germline (reference sequence). J was trimmed by 3 bases and V by 2 bases; bases with no gene match: 1. CDR3 loop: CASSFDRGKNIQYF. As DNA, the CDR3 is TGTGCCAGCAGCTTCGACAGGGGCAAAAACATTCAGTACTTC.

The table lists this clonotype with a few counts. The gene calls are TRBV6-2 or TRBV6-3 and TRBJ2-5, with a possible D match to TRBD2 (5 bases). Per germline, CDR1 MNHEY and CDR2 SVGEGT. The CDR3 is 14 residues long. V was pared by 4 bases and J by 5 bases, with 14 bases between. The CDR3 coding sequence is TGTGCCAGCAGTTTTCCCGTACCGGGGGAGACCCAGTACTTC. The encoded protein is CASSFPVPGETQYF.

This clonotype was seen repeatedly, ten times or more. This rearrangement joins TRBV20-1 to TRBJ1-4; no definite D call. Germline V gene lookup returns CDR1 DFQATT and CDR2 SNEGSKA (reference sequence). There are 14 residues in the CDR3. Trimming pared 4 bases from V and 3 bases from J, leaving 12 bases between. CDR3 sequence reads: CSATDRHSNEKLFF. The CDR3 nucleotides read TGCAGTGCTACGGACCGTCATTCTAATGAAAAACTGTTTTTT.

The V and J genes are TRBV11-2 and TRBJ2-7; unclear D gene. The CDR3 loop spans 12 amino acids. The V gene's germline CDR1 is SGHAT and CDR2 FQNNGV. V was trimmed by 5 bases and J by 0 bases, leaving 5 bases between them. The chain's CDR3 is CASSRRSYEQYF. CDR3 in DNA: TGTGCCAGCAGCCGGCGCTCCTACGAGCAGTACTTC.

V gene TRBV7-9 combines with J gene TRBJ2-7, with 7 bases fitting TRBD1. Germline CDR1 reads SEHNR; CDR2 reads FQNEAQ (reference sequence). V was pared by 5 bases and J by 4 bases, with 14 bases of the junction left unmatched. This CDR3 spans 16 amino acids. The CDR3 sequence: CASSHPDRDGPYEQYF. DNA of the CDR3: TGTGCCAGCAGCCATCCCGACAGGGATGGGCCTTACGAGCAGTACTTC.

This clonotype was recorded many times. V is TRBV5-1 and J is TRBJ2-1; 11 bases are a match to TRBD2. V was clipped by 5 bases and J by 6 bases; unmatched bases: 10. In germline, CDR1 is SGHRS, CDR2 YFSETQ. The CDR3 contains 16 residues. The DNA of the CDR3 is TGCGCCAGCAGTTCCTCGACTAGCGGGACCCTCAATGAGCAGTTCTTC. It is translated as CASSSSTSGTLNEQFF.

This chain joins TRBV4-3 and TRBJ2-7; 10 positions agree with TRBD1. J was trimmed by 1 base and V by 2 bases; bases with no gene match: 11. CDR1 and CDR2 (germline): LGHNA, YSLEER. CDR3 size: 18 residues. In DNA, the CDR3 is TGCGCCAGCAGCCAAAACCGGGACAGGGGTAGGAGGTCCTACGAGCAGTACTTC. This translates into CASSQNRDRGRRSYEQYF.

In this sample, this clonotype turned up many times. The rearrangement joins TRBV9 to TRBJ2-1; D call uncertain. The CDR3 is 15 amino acids. V gave up 3 bases and J gave up 2 bases, with 12 bases separating them. In germline, CDR1 is SGDLS, CDR2 YYNGEE. This CDR3 reads CASSAPPQPYNEQFF. The CDR3 DNA sequence: TGTGCCAGCAGCGCACCACCACAACCCTACAATGAGCAGTTCTTC.

In its sample, this clonotype was seen a few times. The genes are TRBV12-3 or TRBV12-4 and TRBJ2-3; 11 nucleotides match TRBD2. V lost 3 bases and J lost 6; bases outside the gene matches: 5. The CDR3 has 15 amino acids. CDR3 DNA sequence: TGTGCCAGCAGTTTCCTGACTAGCGGGAAGGATACGCAGTATTTT. It encodes CASSFLTSGKDTQYF.

This clonotype was seen a few times. V gene TRBV7-2 combines with J gene TRBJ1-2; D uncertain. V was shortened by 1 base and J by 2 bases, with 14 bases between the two germline ends. The germline V gene has CDR1 SGHTA and CDR2 FQGNSA. This CDR3 contains 16 residues. The CDR3, as DNA: TGTGCCAGCAGCTTAGGGGTAGGAAGGGCCAACTATGGCTACACCTTC. Its protein is CASSLGVGRANYGYTF.

The genes are TRBV10-2 and TRBJ2-7; 9 bases agree with TRBD2. V trimming: 8 bases; J trimming: 6 bases; junction bases outside the gene matches: 14. CDR3 size: 15 residues. CDR1 is WSHSY and CDR2 is SAAADI in the germline V gene. In DNA, the CDR3 is TGCGCCAGCGGCATCTTAAGCGGGGGGTCTGGCGAGCAGTACTTC. Amino acid sequence: CASGILSGGSGEQYF.

A few counts support this clonotype. Germline is not matched at one junction end, which may reflect a read error. This chain connects TRBV4-1 to TRBJ2-1; TRBD2 matches at 10 bases. The CDR3 is 14 amino acids. Germline V gene data show CDR1 as MGHRA and CDR2 as YSYEKL. The DNA for the CDR3 is TGCGCCAGCAGCCAAGTTACTAGCGGGGCCGTCTCGGTCTTC. Protein: CASSQVTSGAVSVF.

This clonotype has only a few counts. The chain recombines TRBV20-1 with TRBJ1-6; the D is unclear. This CDR3 has 13 amino acids. Trimming cost V 1 base and J 5 bases, with 6 bases left between them. CDR1 and CDR2 (germline): DFQATT, SNEGSKA (reference sequence). The CDR3 nucleotides read TGCAGTGCTAGAGGGCAAAATAATTCACCCCTCCACTTT. It is translated as CSARGQNNSPLHF.

This clonotype was recorded at least ten times. The chain uses TRBV27 and TRBJ2-5, with D possibly matching TRBD1 (6 bases). CDR3 length equals 14 residues. The V gene's germline CDR1 is MNHEY and CDR2 SMNVEV (reference sequence). V was trimmed by 4 bases and J by 2 bases, leaving 11 bases between them. For the CDR3, the DNA is TGTGCCAGCAGTTATAGGGGGAGACAAGAGACCCAGTACTTC. Protein: CASSYRGRQETQYF.

Many counts were recorded for this clonotype. The chain recombines TRBV29-1 with TRBJ2-3, with D hard to call. The V end was cut by 4 bases, the J end by 5 bases, with 7 bases between. Germline V gene sequence: CDR1 SQVTM, CDR2 ANQGSEA. There are 11 residues in the CDR3. The CDR3 DNA reads as TGCAGCGTTGGGAGTAGAGATACGCAGTATTTT. Translated: CSVGSRDTQYF.

This clonotype was seen only a few times. The chain joins TRBV20-1 to TRBJ2-3; 7 nucleotides align to TRBD2. After removal of 6 bases from V and 0 bases from J, the junction contained 3 bases not matched to a gene. The CDR3 has 13 amino acids. The germline CDR1 and CDR2 sequences are DFQATT and SNEGSKA (reference sequence). The CDR3 protein is CSAERGSTDTQYF. The CDR3 coding sequence is TGCAGTGCGGAGCGGGGTAGCACAGATACGCAGTATTTT.

The rearrangement uses TRBV7-2 and TRBJ2-3; tentatively, D is TRBD1 or TRBD2 (6 bases each). The CDR3 length is 13 residues. Trimming shortened V by 6 bases and J by 2 bases, and 9 bases separated the two germline ends. Germline V gives CDR1 SGHTA, CDR2 FQGNSA. CDR3 residues: CASRGGPTDTQYF. The DNA of the CDR3 is TGTGCCAGCAGAGGGGGGCCCACAGATACGCAGTATTTT.

As regards this clonotype: The junction departs from germline at one end; a sequencing error may be responsible. The chain links TRBV4-3 to TRBJ2-5; TRBD1 might be the D (5 bases). The CDR3 totals 15 residues. Germline V gene data show CDR1 as LGHNA and CDR2 as YSLEER. In nucleotides, the CDR3 is TGCGACAGCAGCCAAGATCTGGGTGGGGCTGTGACCCAGTACTTC. Protein sequence: CDSSQDLGGAVTQYF.

The J gene is TRBJ2-3, the V gene TRBV20-1; 7 bases are shared with TRBD2. Germline V CDR1 and CDR2: DFQATT, SNEGSKA (reference sequence). The CDR3 loop spans 15 amino acids. J lost 5 bases, V lost 4 bases, and 12 bases had no gene match. The CDR3 coding sequence is TGCAGTGCTATAAGCGGGGTGCGTCTTAAAGATACGCAGTATTTT. It encodes CSAISGVRLKDTQYF.

The chain has TRBV11-3 and TRBJ1-1; D is uncertain. The germline gives CDR1 SGHNT, CDR2 YENEEA. The CDR3 spans 12 residues. The ends were cut back, 5 bases at V and 3 bases at J, with 7 bases in the middle. The CDR3 DNA reads as TGTGCCAGCAGCGAGGTGGACACTGAAGCTTTCTTT. Protein: CASSEVDTEAFF.

There are a few counts of this clonotype. The DNA for the CDR3 is TGTGCCAGCAGCCGGTATGTGGGGGACGAGCAGTACTTC. Translating it yields CASSRYVGDEQYF. This chain joins TRBV3-1 and TRBJ2-7; D might be TRBD1 or TRBD2, each matching 5 bases. This CDR3 has 13 amino acids. The V end was cut by 4 bases, the J end by 5 bases, with 12 bases between. The germline CDR1 and CDR2 sequences are LGHDT and YNNKEL (reference sequence).